The 13 T cell receptor beta chains below all came from one sample that was sequenced in a study of lymphopenia after photon versus proton radiotherapy. TCRdb's table, derived via immunoSEQ multiplex PCR, lists solely in-frame clones and lacks some. The data contain roughly 35,000 clones, about 84% of them singletons. Here the sequenced sample was peripheral blood, taken from a patient treated with photon-based radiotherapy. The receptors derive from a man aged 50 to 60 with gastric cancer.

This clone was found a few times. This chain uses TRBV5-4 with TRBJ2-1; possible D gene TRBD2, 6 bases. The CDR3 loop spans 16 amino acids. Germline CDR1 and CDR2: SGHNT and YYREEE (reference sequence). V lost 0 bases, J lost 3 bases, and 13 bases lay in between. For the CDR3, the DNA is TGTGCCAGCAGCTTGGGAACTAGCTTGAACTACAATGAGCAGTTCTTC. This codes for CASSLGTSLNYNEQFF.

A single count supports this clone. V is TRBV14 and J is TRBJ2-1; 11 positions agree with TRBD2. Losses at the gene ends were 0 bases for V and 7 bases for J; bases not matched to a gene: 8. Germline CDR1 and CDR2: SGHDN and FVKESK. There are 17 residues in the CDR3. This CDR3 is CASSQDSLAGVGNEQFF. The CDR3 nucleotides are TGTGCCAGCAGCCAAGATTCACTAGCGGGAGTAGGGAATGAGCAGTTCTTC. Complete variable domain (other parts from reference TRBV14 and TRBJ2-1): EAGVTQFPSHSVIEKGQTVTLRCDPISGHDNLYWYRRVMGKEIKFLLHFVKESKQDESGMPNNRFLAERTGGTYSTLKVQPAELEDSGVYFCASSQDSLAGVGNEQFFGPGTRLTVL.

A remark on this clone: One end of the junction does not line up with germline, which may come from a read error. The V gene is TRBV20-1, the J gene TRBJ1-1, with TRBD1 matching 7 bases. This CDR3 has 11 amino acids. Germline loops: CDR1 DFQATT, CDR2 SNEGSKA (reference sequence). This CDR3 is CGLTGVTEAFF. The CDR3 coding sequence is TGTGGACTTACAGGGGTAACTGAAGCTTTCTTT.

The chain uses TRBV28 and TRBJ1-1, with D possibly TRBD1 on 5 matching bases. The germline CDR1 and CDR2 sequences are MDHEN and SYDVKM. V dropped 6 bases and J dropped 4 bases, with 12 bases sitting between them. CDR3 length equals 13 residues. The CDR3 DNA is TGTGCCAGCAGGCTAATGGGGGGCACTGAAGCTTTCTTT. Translated, it gives CASRLMGGTEAFF.

The chain combines TRBV11-2 with TRBJ2-5, with D hard to call. Germline values: CDR1 SGHAT, CDR2 FQNNGV. V gave up 1 base and J gave up 3 bases, with 6 bases separating them. The CDR3 has 13 amino acids. The CDR3 region has the DNA TGTGCCAGCAGCTTAGGACTGGAAGAGACCCAGTACTTC. It encodes CASSLGLEETQYF.

The V gene is TRBV30, the J gene TRBJ1-1; 8 nucleotides align to TRBD1. Per the germline V gene, CDR1 is GTSNPN and CDR2 is SVGIG (reference sequence). This CDR3 region has 13 residues. Trimming cost V 8 bases and J 7 bases; bases outside gene matches: 12. The CDR3 loop is CARRTGMRNEAFF. DNA for the CDR3: TGTGCCCGGCGGACAGGGATGAGAAATGAAGCTTTCTTT. The full variable domain, in which reference TRBV30 and TRBJ1-1 provide the parts outside the CDR3, is SQTIHQWPATLVQPVGSPLSLECTVEGTSNPNLYWYRQAAGRGLQLLFYSVGIGQISSEVPQNLSASRPQDRQFILSSKKLLLSDSGFYLCARRTGMRNEAFFGQGTRLTVV.

This chain connects TRBV6-5 to TRBJ1-3; D is perhaps TRBD1 (5 bases). Germline V gene data show CDR1 as MNHEY and CDR2 as SVGAGI. The CDR3 spans 16 residues. Trimming left V 0 bases short and J 0 bases short, with 9 bases between. The CDR3 loop reads CASSYSGGVSGNTIYF. CDR3 nucleotides: TGTGCCAGCAGTTACTCGGGGGGGGTCTCTGGAAACACCATATATTTT.

The V call is TRBV30, the J call TRBJ1-5; D is undetermined. The CDR3 sequence is 15 residues long. V dropped 0 bases and J dropped 2 bases, with 11 bases sitting between them. CDR1 is GTSNPN and CDR2 is SVGIG in the germline V gene (reference sequence). Here the CDR3 reads CAWSVPTSGNQPQHF. The DNA for the CDR3 is TGTGCCTGGAGTGTACCCACCAGTGGCAATCAGCCCCAGCATTTT.

The rearrangement links TRBV25-1 to TRBJ2-4; D is uncertain. V dropped 2 bases and J dropped 0 bases, with 2 bases sitting between them. Germline V gives CDR1 MGHDK, CDR2 SYGVNS. The CDR3 runs to 13 residues. DNA of the CDR3: TGTGCCAGCAGTGAAGTAGCCAAAAACATTCAGTACTTC. Translation gives CASSEVAKNIQYF.

This chain links TRBV15 with TRBJ2-1, with TRBD2 identical over 15 bases. Germline values: CDR1 LNHNV, CDR2 YYDKDF (reference sequence). This CDR3 has 16 residues. The J segment lost 7 bases and the V segment lost 0 bases, leaving 1 base of the junction unmatched. CDR3 nucleotides: TGTGCCACCAGCAGAGACGGGACTAGCGGGAGGAATGAGCAGTTCTTC. This sequence encodes CATSRDGTSGRNEQFF.

Only one count was recorded for this clone. The V and J genes are TRBV28 and TRBJ2-2; 7 nucleotides align to TRBD1. J lost 4 bases, V lost 5 bases, and 7 bases had no gene match. CDR3 length: 15 residues. Germline CDR1 MDHEN, CDR2 SYDVKM. The CDR3 nucleotides are TGTGCCAGCAGTGCAGGGACAGAGGGCACCGGGGAGCTGTTTTTT. Protein sequence: CASSAGTEGTGELFF.

The rearrangement uses TRBV21-1 and TRBJ2-7. TRBV21-1 is designated a pseudogene. The CDR3 is 11 amino acids. CDR3 protein: CASSSTYEQYF. CDR3 DNA sequence: TGTGCCAGCAGCAGCACCTACGAGCAGTACTTC.

J is TRBJ1-2 and V is TRBV11-2, with TRBD1 identical over 8 bases. With V trimmed by 1 base and J by 7 bases, 2 bases remained unmatched. Germline V CDR1 and CDR2: SGHAT, FQNNGV. The CDR3 is made up of 13 amino acids. The CDR3 here is CASSLAGGIGYTF. CDR3 DNA: TGTGCCAGCAGCTTAGCAGGGGGCATTGGCTACACCTTC.